This TCR beta chain was captured by sequencing in a study of CD8+ T cells in alopecia areata. RNA was extracted and reverse transcribed into cDNA as the sequencing template. Only in-frame clones appear in the TCRdb table, and some are missing; sequencing was by immunoSEQ multiplex PCR. This sample yields roughly 180,000 clones, of which approximately 60% are seen a single time; 3% to 4% belongs to the top ten. There are a few counts of this clone. V shed 6 bases and J shed 7 bases, with 16 bases lying between them. This CDR3 spans 14 amino acids. Germline V gene data show CDR1 as SGHTA and CDR2 as FQGNSA. Specified treatment: oral pan-JAK inhibitor, 5-10 mg twice daily. Sorted populations comprised CD4+ and CD8+ T cells obtained from PBMCs.

This sample comprised CD4+ T cells sorted from blood, obtained at week 4, from a patient treated with tofacitinib. This TCR came from a human donor with alopecia areata. The chain uses TRBV7-2 and TRBJ1-3; the D gene is possibly TRBD1 (6 bases). CDR3: CASRPPGARNTIYF. The CDR3 DNA follows: TGTGCCAGCAGGCCCCCGGGGGCCAGGAACACCATATATTTT.